This T cell receptor beta chain appears in the sequencing data of a study of T cells after yellow fever vaccination. Background on the study: In the case of low-cell-number fractions, SMART-Seq v4 Ultra Low Input was used for preparation.

As regards this clonotype: Its antigen is unknown.

Study results and limitations: Overlap between CD4 and CD8 compartments was detected for a small share of clonotypes. Most primary-vaccination clones recurred post-booster (approximately 95% CD4, just over 85% CD8). Abundant clonotypes (contaminants from the bulk population) could be present in FACS-sorted repertoires.

TCRdb passed the 5' RACE reads through MiXCR, listing each CDR3 protein once. The sample records about 340,000 distinct CDR3 sequences, around 12% being singletons. The sample here was CD4+ T cells sorted from PBMCs, taken 15 days after the yellow fever booster vaccination. The TCR comes from a man in his late teens or twenties who received the YFV17D yellow fever vaccine.

CDR3 nucleotide sequence: TGTGCCAGCAGTGAATCGGGGCTTTCCTCGGTCTATGGCTACACCTTC. It encodes CASSESGLSSVYGYTF. V gene TRBV25-1 combines with J gene TRBJ1-2; weak D call: TRBD1 (5 bases). Germline V gene data show CDR1 as MGHDK and CDR2 as SYGVNS. The germline V and J ends were trimmed by 1 base and 4 bases, with 16 bases remaining between them. There are 16 residues in the CDR3.